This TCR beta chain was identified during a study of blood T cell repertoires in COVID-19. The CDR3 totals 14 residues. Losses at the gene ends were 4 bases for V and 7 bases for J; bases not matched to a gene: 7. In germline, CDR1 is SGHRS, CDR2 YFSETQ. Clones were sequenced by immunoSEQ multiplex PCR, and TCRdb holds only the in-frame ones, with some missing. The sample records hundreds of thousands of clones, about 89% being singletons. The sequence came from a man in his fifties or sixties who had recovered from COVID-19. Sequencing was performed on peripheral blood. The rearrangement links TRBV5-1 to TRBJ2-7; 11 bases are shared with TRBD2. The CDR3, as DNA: TGCGCCAGCAGCCTACTAGCGGGGGACGTTGAGCAGTACTTC. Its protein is CASSLLAGDVEQYF.